This TCR beta chain originates from a study of cytomegalovirus exposure and HLA in healthy donors. Study outcomes and limitations: Later on, an analysis found that several of the most significant clusters appeared to be linked to common viral pathogens, which included parvovirus B19.

The PCR used 60 Vbeta and 13 Jbeta primers. TCRdb's table, derived via immunoSEQ multiplex PCR, lists solely in-frame clones and lacks some. The sample includes under 250,000 clones. The V segment lost 5 bases and the J segment 5 bases; nucleotides outside the gene matches: 15. The CDR3 runs 16 residues. CDR1 is MDHEN, CDR2 SYDVKM, per germline. Comments on this clone: The antigen is undetermined.

This TCR derives from a girl aged 2 to 10 in good health and CMV-seropositive. The sequencing input was PBMCs. The chain recombines TRBV28 with TRBJ2-7; 7 nucleotides match TRBD2. CDR3 coding DNA: TGTGCCAGCAGTGCGCTCGCGGGGGTAGACTTCGACGAGCAGTACTTC. It specifies CASSALAGVDFDEQYF.